Sequencing of this T cell receptor beta chain was carried out in a study of shared clonotypes between healthy human individuals. With 5 bases clipped from V and 2 bases from J, the junction kept 5 bases outside the gene matches. Germline V CDR1 and CDR2: SGHTA, FQGNSA. The length of the CDR3 is 15 residues. Each cell subset's genomic DNA was divided evenly among several immunoSEQ plates. This table comes from immunoSEQ multiplex PCR, and its TCRdb copy is limited to in-frame clones, with some not included. The data hold some 2,400,000 clones, with 90% to 96% observed a single time. This clone was detected only once. In the same sample, other DNA sequences code for this CDR3.

The specimen sequenced was naive CD4+ T cells sorted from blood. The subset was: CD45RA+ positively selected. The V and J genes are TRBV7-2 and TRBJ2-7; 11 bases align to TRBD2. This receptor was identified in a man between 18 and 29 years old in good health. CDR3 sequence reads: CASSLRLAGTYEQYF. DNA of the CDR3: TGTGCCAGCAGCCTTCGACTAGCGGGGACCTACGAGCAGTACTTC. Filled out from reference TRBV7-2 and TRBJ2-7, the complete variable domain reads GAGVSQSPSNKVTEKGKDVELRCDPISGHTALYWYRQSLGQGLEFLIYFQGNSAPDKSGLPSDRFSAERTGGSVSTLTIQRTQQEDSAVYLCASSLRLAGTYEQYFGPGTRLTVT.